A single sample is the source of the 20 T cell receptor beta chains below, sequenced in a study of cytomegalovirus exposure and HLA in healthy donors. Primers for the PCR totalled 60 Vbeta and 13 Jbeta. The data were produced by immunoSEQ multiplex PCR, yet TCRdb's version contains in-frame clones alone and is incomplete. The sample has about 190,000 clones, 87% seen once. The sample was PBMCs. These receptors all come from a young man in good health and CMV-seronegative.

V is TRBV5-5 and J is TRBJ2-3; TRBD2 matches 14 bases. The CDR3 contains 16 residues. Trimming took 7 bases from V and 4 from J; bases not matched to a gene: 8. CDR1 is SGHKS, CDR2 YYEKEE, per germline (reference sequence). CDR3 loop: CASLGLAGASADTQYF. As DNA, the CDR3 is TGTGCCAGCTTGGGACTAGCGGGAGCTTCCGCAGATACGCAGTATTTT.

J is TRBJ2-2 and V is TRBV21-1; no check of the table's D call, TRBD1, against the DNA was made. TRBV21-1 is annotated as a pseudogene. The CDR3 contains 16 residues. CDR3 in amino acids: CASSKTGTGGTGELFF. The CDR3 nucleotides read TGTGCCAGCAGCAAGACCGGGACAGGGGGCACCGGGGAGCTGTTTTTT.

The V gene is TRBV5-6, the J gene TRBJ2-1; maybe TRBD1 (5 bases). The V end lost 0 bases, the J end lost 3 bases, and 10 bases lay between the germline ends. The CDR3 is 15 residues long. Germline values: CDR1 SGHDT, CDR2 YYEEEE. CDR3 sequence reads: CASSLEVTGYNEQFF. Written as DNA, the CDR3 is TGTGCCAGCAGCTTGGAGGTCACAGGCTACAATGAGCAGTTCTTC.

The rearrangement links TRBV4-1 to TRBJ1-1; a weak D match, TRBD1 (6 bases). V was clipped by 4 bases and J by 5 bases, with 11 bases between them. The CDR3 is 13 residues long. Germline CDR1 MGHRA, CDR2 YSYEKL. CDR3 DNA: TGCGCCAGCAGCCCCGGACAGACGACTGAAGCTTTCTTT. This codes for CASSPGQTTEAFF.

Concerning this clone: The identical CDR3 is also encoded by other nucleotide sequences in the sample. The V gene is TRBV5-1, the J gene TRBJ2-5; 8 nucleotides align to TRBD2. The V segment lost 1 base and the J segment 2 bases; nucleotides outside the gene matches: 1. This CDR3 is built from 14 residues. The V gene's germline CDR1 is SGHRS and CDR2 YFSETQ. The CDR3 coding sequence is TGCGCCAGCAGCTTGACTAGCGGACAAGAGACCCAGTACTTC. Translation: CASSLTSGQETQYF.

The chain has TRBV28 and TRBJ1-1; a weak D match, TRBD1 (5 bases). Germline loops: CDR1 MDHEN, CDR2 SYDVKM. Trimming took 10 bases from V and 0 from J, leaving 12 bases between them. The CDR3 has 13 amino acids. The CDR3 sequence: CATGGRMNTEAFF. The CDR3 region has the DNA TGTGCCACCGGGGGGAGGATGAACACTGAAGCTTTCTTT.

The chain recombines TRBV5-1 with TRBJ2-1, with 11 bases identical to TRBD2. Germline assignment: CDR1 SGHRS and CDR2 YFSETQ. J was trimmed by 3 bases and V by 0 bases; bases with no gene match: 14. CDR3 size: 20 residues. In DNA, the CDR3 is TGCGCCAGCAGCTTGGTCAGGACTAGCGGGTTCAACCCCCTCTACAATGAGCAGTTCTTC. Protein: CASSLVRTSGFNPLYNEQFF.

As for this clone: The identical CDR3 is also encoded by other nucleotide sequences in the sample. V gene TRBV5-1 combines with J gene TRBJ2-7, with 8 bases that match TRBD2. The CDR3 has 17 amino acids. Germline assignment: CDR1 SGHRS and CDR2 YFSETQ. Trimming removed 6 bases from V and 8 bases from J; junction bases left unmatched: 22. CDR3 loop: CASTSSQVSSGSNKQYF. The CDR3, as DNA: TGCGCCAGCACCTCTTCCCAAGTGTCCAGCGGGAGTAACAAGCAGTACTTC.

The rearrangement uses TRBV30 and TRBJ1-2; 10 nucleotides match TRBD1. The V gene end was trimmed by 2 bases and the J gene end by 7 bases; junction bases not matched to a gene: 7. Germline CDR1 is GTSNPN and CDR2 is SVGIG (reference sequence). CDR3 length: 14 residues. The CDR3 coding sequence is TGTGCCTGGAGTCTTAGGGACAGGGGTGGTGGCTACACCTTC. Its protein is CAWSLRDRGGGYTF.

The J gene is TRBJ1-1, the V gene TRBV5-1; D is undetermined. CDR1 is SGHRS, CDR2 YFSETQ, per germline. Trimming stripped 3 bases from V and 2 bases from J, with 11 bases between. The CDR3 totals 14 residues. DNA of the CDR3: TGCGCCAGCAGCTCCACTGCGGCCAACACTGAAGCTTTCTTT. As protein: CASSSTAANTEAFF.

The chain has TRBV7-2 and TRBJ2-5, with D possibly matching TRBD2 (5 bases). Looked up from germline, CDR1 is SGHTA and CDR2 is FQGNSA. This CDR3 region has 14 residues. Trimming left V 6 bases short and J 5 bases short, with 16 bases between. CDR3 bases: TGTGCCAGCAGTCAATCACTAGTTGGGGAGACCCAGTACTTC. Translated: CASSQSLVGETQYF.

The CDR3 reads CASSPLQGYNEQFF. DNA of the CDR3: TGTGCCAGCAGTCCGTTACAGGGCTACAATGAGCAGTTCTTC. The J gene is TRBJ2-1, the V gene TRBV6-5, with D perhaps TRBD1 (6 bases). V was trimmed by 5 bases and J by 3 bases, leaving 11 bases between them. CDR1 is MNHEY and CDR2 is SVGAGI in the germline V gene. The CDR3 has 14 residues.

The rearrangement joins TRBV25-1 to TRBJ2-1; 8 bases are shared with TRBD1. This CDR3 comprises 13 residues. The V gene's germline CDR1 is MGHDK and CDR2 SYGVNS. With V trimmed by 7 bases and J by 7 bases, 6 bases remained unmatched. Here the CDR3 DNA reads TGTGCCAGCACCGTAACAGGGGGGAATGAGCAGTTCTTC. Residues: CASTVTGGNEQFF.

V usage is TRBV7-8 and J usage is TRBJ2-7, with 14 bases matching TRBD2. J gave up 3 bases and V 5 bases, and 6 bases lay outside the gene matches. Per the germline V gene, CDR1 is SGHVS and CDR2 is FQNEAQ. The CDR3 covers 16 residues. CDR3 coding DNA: TGTGCCAGCAGCCCTCGGGGGACTAGCGGGAGCTACGAGCAGTACTTC. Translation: CASSPRGTSGSYEQYF.

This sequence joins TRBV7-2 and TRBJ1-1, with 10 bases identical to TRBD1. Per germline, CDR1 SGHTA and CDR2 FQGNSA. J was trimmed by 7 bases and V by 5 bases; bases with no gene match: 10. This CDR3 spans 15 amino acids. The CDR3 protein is CASSLRQGAEGEAFF. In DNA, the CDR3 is TGTGCCAGCAGCCTAAGACAGGGGGCGGAAGGTGAAGCTTTCTTT.

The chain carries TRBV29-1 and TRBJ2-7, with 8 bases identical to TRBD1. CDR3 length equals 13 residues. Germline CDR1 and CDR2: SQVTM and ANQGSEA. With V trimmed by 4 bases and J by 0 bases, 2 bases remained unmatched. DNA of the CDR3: TGCAGCGTTGGGACAGGGTACTCCTACGAGCAGTACTTC. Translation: CSVGTGYSYEQYF.

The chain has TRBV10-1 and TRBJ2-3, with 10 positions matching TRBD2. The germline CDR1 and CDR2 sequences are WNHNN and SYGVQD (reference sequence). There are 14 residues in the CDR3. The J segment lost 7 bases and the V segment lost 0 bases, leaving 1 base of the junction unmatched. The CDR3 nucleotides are TGCGCCAGCAGTGAGTCACTAGCGGGGTATACGCAGTATTTT. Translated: CASSESLAGYTQYF.

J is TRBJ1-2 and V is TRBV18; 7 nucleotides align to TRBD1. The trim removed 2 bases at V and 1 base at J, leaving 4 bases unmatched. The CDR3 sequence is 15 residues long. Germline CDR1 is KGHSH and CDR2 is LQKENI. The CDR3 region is CASSPNRDSNYGYTF. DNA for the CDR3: TGTGCCAGCTCACCAAACCGGGACAGTAACTATGGCTACACCTTC.

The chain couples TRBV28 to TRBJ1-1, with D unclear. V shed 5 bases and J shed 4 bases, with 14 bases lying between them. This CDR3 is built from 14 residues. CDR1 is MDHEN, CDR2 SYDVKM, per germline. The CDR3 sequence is CASSTPGVGTEAFF. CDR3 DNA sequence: TGTGCCAGCAGTACACCCGGGGTTGGCACTGAAGCTTTCTTT.

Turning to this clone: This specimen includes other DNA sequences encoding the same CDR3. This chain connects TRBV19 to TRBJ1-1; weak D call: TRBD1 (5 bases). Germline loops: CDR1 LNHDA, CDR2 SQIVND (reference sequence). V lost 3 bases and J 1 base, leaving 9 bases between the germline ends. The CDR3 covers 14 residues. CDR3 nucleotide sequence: TGTGCCAGTAGTATCGGCACAGGGAACACTGAAGCTTTCTTT. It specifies CASSIGTGNTEAFF. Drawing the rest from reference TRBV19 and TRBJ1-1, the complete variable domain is DGGITQSPKYLFRKEGQNVTLSCEQNLNHDAMYWYRQDPGQGLRLIYYSQIVNDFQKGDIAEGYSVSREKKESFPLTVTSAQKNPTAFYLCASSIGTGNTEAFFGQGTRLTVV.